The sample holds a few counts of the clone carrying this TCR beta chain. Its target is not known. This record comes from a study of T-cell memory formation after mild COVID-19. Study-level points and caveats: Contracting clones from day 15 to 85 had balanced CD4/CD8; later expanders favoured CD4+.

TCRdb analysed the 5' RACE reads with MiXCR anew, one entry per CDR3 protein. The top ten hold about 8.2% of the sample, which has fewer than 650,000 distinct CDR3 sequences, approximately 21% seen once. V was clipped by 5 bases and J by 1 base, with 12 bases between them. The CDR3 runs to 14 residues. Germline V gives CDR1 SGHAT, CDR2 FQNNGV. The TCR sequence derives from an adult woman who had mild COVID-19 (a few samples of this study predate the infection). Cell type and time point are not known. Sequencing used PBMCs or a T cell subset sorted from them (not recorded which). The V call is TRBV11-2, the J call TRBJ2-7; TRBD1 is a possible D gene (6 bases). Here the CDR3 reads CASSQIGQSYEQYF. CDR3 coding DNA: TGTGCCAGCAGCCAAATTGGACAGTCCTACGAGCAGTACTTC.